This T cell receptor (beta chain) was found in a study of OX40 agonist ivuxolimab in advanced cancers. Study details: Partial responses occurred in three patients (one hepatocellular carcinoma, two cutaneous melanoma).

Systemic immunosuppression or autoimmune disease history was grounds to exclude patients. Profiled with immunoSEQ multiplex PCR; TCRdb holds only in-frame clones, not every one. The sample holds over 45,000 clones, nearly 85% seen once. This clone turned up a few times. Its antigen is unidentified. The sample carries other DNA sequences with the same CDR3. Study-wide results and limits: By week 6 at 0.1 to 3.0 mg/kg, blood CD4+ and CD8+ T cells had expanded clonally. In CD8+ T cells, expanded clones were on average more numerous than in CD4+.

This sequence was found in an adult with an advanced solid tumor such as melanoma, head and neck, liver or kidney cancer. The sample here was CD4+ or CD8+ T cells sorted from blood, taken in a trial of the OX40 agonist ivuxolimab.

The CDR3 DNA reads TGTGCCAGCAGTGGGGACAATTCACCCCTCCACTTT. Its translation is CASSGDNSPLHF. The J gene is TRBJ1-6, the V gene TRBV6-1; a possible D gene is TRBD1 (5 bases). The length of the CDR3 is 12 residues. CDR1 and CDR2 from the germline V gene are MNHNS and SASEGT. The V gene lost 4 bases and the J gene lost 7 bases, with 5 bases spanning the gap.